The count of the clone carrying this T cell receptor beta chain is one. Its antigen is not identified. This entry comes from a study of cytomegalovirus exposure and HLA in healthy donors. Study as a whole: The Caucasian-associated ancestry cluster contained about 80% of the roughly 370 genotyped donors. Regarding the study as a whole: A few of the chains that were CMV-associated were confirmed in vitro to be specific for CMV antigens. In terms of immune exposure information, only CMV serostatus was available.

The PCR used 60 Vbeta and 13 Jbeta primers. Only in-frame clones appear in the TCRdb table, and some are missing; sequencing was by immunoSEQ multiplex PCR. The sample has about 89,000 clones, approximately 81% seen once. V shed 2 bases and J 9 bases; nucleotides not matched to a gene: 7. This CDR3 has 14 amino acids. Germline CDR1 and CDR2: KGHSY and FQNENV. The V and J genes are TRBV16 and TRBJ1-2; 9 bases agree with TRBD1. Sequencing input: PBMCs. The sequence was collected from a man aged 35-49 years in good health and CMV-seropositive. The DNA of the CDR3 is TGTGCCAGCAGCCAAAGGACAGGGGTTTGGAGCTACACCTTC. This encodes CASSQRTGVWSYTF.